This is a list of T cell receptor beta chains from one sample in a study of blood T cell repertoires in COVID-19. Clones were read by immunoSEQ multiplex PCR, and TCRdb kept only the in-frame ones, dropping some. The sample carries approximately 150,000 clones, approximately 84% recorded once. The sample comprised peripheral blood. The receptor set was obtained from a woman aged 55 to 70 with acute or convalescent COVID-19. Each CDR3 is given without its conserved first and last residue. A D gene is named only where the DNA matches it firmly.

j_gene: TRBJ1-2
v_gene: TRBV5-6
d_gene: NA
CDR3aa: ASSPGYGYT

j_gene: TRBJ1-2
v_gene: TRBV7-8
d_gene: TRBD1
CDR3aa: ASSNLQGNYGYT

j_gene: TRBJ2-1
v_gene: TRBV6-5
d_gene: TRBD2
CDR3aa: ASSYSPSGLGNEQF

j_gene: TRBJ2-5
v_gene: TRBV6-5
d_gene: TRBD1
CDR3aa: ASRATGAMKTQY

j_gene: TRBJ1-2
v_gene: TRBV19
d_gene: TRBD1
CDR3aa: ASSTQGTGAYGYT

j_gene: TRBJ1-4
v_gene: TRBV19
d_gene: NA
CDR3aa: ASSFTGKLF

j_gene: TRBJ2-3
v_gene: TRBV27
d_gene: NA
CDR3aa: ASSQRTDTQY

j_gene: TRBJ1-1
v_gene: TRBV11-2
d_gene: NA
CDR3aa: ASSSFGQMNTEAF

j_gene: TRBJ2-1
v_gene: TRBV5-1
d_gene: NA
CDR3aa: ASSLSVRGAGEQF

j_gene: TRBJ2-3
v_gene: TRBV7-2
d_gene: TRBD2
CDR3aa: ASSSGTSGRVSPDTQY

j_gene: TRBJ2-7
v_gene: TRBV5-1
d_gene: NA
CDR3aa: ASSSSRDSLGYEQY

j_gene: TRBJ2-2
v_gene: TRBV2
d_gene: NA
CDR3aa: ASSVEAGELF

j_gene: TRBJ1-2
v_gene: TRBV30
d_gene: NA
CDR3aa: ASSLGRDYGYT

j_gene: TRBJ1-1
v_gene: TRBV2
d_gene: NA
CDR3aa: ASQYGAGPGAEAF

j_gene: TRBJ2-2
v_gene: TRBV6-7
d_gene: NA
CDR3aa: ASSYSGWRGDTGELF

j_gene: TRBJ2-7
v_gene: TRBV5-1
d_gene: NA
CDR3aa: ASYECMRVISYEQY

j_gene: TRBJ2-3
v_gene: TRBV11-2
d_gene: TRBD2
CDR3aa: ASSLALTLAGGDTQY

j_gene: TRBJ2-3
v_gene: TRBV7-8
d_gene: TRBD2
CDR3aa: ASSLDRTSVGATQY

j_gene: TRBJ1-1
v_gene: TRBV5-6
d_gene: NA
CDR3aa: ASSLTPDLRVNTEAF

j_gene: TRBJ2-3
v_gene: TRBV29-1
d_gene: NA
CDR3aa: SSGWADTQY

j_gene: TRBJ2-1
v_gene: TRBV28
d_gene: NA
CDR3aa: ASSFIDEQF

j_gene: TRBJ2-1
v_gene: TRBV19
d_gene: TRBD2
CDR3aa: ASSQPRTSGNEQF

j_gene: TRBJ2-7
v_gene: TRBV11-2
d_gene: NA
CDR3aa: ASSQMLPGTYEQY

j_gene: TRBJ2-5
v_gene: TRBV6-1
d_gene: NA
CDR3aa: ASSEAEPQETQY

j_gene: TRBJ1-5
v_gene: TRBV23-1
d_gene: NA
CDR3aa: ASRSLGYANNQPQH

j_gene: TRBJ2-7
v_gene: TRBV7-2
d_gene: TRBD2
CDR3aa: ASSKPGLVAEQY

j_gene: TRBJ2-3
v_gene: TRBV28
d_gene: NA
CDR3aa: ASSLSDSSTDTQY

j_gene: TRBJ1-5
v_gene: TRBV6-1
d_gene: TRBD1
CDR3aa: ASSVFLGTGASNQPQH

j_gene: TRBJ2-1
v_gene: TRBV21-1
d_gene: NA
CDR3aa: ASSKALSSANTNEQF

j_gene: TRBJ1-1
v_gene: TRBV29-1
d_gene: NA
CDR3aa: SVAEFMNTEAF

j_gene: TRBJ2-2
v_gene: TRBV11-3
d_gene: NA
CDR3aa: ASSGGDTGELF

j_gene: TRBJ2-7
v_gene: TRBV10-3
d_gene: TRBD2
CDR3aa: AISEYSGTSGRSAYEQY

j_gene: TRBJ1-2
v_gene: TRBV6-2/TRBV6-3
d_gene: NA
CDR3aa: ASSYEVYYGYT

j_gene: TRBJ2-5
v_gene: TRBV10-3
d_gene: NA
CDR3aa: AISESIGVLKTQY

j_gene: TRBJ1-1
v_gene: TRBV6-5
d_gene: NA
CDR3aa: ASRRNTEAF

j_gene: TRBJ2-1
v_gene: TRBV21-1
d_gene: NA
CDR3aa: ASSPPGLAGGLVNEQF

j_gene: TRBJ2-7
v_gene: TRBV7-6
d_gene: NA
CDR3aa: ASSLYLGSRVEGGQY

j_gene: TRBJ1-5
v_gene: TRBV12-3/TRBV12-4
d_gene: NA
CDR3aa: ASSFAGYQPQH

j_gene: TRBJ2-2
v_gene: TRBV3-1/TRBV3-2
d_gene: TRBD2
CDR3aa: ASSTRLASNTGELF

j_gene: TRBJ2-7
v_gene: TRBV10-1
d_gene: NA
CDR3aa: ASSDPLDPRGSGEQY

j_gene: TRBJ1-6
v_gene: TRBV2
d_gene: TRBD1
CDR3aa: ASFQPTGQGSSPLH

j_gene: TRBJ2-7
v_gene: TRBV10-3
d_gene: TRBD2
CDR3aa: AISNRLAGYYEQY

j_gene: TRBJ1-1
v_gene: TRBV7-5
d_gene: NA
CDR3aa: VRSSDRGREAF

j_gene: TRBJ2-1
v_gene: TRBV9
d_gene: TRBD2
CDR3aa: ASGYSGSHSYNEQF

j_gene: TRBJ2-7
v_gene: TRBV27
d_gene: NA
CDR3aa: ASSQGRTYEQY

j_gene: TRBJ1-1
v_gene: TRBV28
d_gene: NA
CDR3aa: ASSFRGRNTEAF

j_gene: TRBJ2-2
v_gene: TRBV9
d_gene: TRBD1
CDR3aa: ASSLRTGGGTGELF

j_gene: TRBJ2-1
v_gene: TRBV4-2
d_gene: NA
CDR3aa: ASSQPPGNEQF

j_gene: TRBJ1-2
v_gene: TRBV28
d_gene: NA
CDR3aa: ASSSAGWRGYT

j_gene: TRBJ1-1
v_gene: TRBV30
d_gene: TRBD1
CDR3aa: ASRQGRLRDTEAF

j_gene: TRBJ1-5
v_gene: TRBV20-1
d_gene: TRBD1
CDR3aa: SASPGQRNQPQH

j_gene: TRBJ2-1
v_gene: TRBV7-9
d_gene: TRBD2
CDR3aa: ASSLEGSGRPLNEQF

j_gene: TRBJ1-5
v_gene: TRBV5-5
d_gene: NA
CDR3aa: ASSSSGGYSNQPQH

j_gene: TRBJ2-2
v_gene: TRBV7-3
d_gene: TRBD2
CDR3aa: ASSSWGGLDVTGELF

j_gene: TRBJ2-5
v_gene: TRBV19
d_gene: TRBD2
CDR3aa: ASRTRLAGDQETQY

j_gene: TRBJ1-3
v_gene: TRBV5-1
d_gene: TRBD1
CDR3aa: ASRTGELTGNTIY

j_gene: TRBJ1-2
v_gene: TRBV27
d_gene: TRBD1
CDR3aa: ASSLRGPGNLGYT

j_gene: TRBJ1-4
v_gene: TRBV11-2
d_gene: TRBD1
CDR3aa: ASSLDRGPSEKLF

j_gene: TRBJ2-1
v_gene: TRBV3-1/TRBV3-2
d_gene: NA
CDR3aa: ASSPNTGMSEQF

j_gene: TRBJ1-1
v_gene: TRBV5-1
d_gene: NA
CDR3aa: ASSLTQSVVAEAF